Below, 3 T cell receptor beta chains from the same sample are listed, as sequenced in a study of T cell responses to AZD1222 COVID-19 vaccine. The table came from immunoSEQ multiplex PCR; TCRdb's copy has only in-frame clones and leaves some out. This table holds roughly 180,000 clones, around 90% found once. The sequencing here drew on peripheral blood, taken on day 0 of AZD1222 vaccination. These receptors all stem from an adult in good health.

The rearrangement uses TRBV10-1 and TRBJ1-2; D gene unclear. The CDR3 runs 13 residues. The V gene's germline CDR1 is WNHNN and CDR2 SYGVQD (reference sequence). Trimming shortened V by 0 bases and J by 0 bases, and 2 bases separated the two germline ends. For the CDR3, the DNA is TGCGCCAGCAGTGAGTCTACTAACTATGGCTACACCTTC. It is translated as CASSESTNYGYTF.

The CDR3, as DNA: TGTGCCAGTAGTACCACAGGGAAACTCTACGAGCAGTACTTC. It yields the protein CASSTTGKLYEQYF. This rearrangement joins TRBV19 to TRBJ2-7; a weak D match, TRBD1 (6 bases). Trimming left V 4 bases short and J 3 bases short, with 13 bases between. In germline, CDR1 is LNHDA, CDR2 SQIVND (reference sequence). This CDR3 contains 14 residues. Combining the CDR3 with reference TRBV19 and TRBJ2-7 gives the whole variable domain DGGITQSPKYLFRKEGQNVTLSCEQNLNHDAMYWYRQDPGQGLRLIYYSQIVNDFQKGDIAEGYSVSREKKESFPLTVTSAQKNPTAFYLCASSTTGKLYEQYFGPGTRLTVT.

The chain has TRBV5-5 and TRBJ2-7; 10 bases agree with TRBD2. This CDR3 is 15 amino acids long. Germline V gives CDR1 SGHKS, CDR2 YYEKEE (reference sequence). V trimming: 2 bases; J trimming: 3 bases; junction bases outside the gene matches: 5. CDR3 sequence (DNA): TGTGCCAGCAGCTTTAGGACTAGCGGCAACTACGAGCAGTACTTC. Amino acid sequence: CASSFRTSGNYEQYF.